This entry describes one TCR beta chain. This sample is part of a study of blood T cell repertoires in COVID-19. Study background: There were acute and convalescent COVID-19 samples, and they came from the United States, Italy and Spain. The cDNA or gDNA used as material had been derived from T cells, B-cell-depleted T cells, or PBMCs.

The CDR3 consists of 16 residues. CDR1 is SGDLS and CDR2 is YYNGEE in the germline V gene. Trimming took off 0 bases at V and 5 bases at J, with 17 bases between the two ends. The authors' processing: Estimated nucleated cell counts came from reference gene primer amplification. TCRdb keeps only in-frame clones here, not all; method: immunoSEQ multiplex PCR. D and trimming come from the DNA, and the V and J calls and clone size come from that table. Altogether about 240,000 clones are present, 65% to 90% being singletons, with the ten largest covering 4.7%. What was sequenced was peripheral blood. This rearrangement joins TRBV9 to TRBJ2-5; the D gene is possibly TRBD2 (5 bases). The TCR comes from a woman in her sixties or seventies with acute or convalescent COVID-19. CDR3 bases: TGTGCCAGCAGCGTAGGGGCTCTTACCCCGGGGGAGACCCAGTACTTC. Translating it yields CASSVGALTPGETQYF. Based on the CDR3 plus reference TRBV9 and TRBJ2-5, the full variable domain is DSGVTQTPKHLITATGQRVTLRCSPRSGDLSVYWYQQSLDQGLQFLIQYYNGEERAKGNILERFSAQQFPDLHSELNLSSLELGDSALYFCASSVGALTPGETQYFGPGTRLLVL.